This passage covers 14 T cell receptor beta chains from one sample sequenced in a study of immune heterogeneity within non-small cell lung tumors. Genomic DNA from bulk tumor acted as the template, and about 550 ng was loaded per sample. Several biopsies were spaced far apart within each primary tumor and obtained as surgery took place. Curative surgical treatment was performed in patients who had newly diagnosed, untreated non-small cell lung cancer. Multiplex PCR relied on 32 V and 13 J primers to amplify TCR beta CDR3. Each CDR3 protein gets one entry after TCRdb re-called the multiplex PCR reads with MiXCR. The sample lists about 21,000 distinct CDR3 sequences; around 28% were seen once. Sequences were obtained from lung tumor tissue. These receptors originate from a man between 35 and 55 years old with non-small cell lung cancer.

The CDR3 nucleotides read TGTGCCAGCAGCTCGGACAACCCTCCTCCCTCGTCACCCCTCCACTTT. It translates to CASSSDNPPPSSPLHF. The rearrangement joins TRBV5-4 to TRBJ1-6; D may be TRBD1 (5 bases). CDR1 and CDR2 from the germline V gene are SGHNT and YYREEE (reference sequence). The V gene lost 3 bases and the J gene lost 10 bases, with 20 bases spanning the gap. The CDR3 is 16 amino acids.

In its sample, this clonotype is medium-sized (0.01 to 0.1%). CDR3 protein: CASSLAGGQYEQYF. DNA for the CDR3: TGTGCCAGCAGCCTCGCCGGGGGACAGTACGAGCAGTACTTC. The chain couples TRBV7-9 to TRBJ2-7; possibly TRBD1 for D (7 bases). The CDR3 loop spans 14 amino acids. Trimming took off 5 bases at V and 4 bases at J, with 15 bases between the two ends. In germline, CDR1 is SEHNR, CDR2 FQNEAQ (reference sequence).

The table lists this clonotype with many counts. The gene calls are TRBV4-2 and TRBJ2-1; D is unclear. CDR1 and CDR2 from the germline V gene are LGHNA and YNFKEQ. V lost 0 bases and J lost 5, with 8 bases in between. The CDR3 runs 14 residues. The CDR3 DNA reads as TGTGCCAGCAGCCAAGATTGGACGGACAATGAGCAGTTCTTC. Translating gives CASSQDWTDNEQFF.

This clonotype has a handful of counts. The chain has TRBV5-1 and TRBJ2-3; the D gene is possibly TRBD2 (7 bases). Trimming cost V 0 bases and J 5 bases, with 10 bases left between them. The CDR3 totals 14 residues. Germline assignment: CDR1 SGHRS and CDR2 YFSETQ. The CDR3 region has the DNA TGCGCCAGCAGCTTGGTAGGGGGGGAAGATACGCAGTATTTT. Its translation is CASSLVGGEDTQYF.

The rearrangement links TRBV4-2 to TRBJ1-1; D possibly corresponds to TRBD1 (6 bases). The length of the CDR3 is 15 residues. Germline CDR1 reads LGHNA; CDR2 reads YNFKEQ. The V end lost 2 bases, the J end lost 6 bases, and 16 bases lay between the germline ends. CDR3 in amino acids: CASSQRSQGDAEAFF. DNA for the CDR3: TGTGCCAGCAGCCAAAGGTCACAGGGTGACGCTGAAGCTTTCTTT.

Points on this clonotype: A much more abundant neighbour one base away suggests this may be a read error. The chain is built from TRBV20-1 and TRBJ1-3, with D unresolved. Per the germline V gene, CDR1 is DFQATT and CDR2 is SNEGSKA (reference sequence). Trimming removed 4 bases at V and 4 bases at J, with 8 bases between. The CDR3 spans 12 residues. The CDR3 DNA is TGCAGTGCTAAGTGGCGGGGAAACACCATATATTTT. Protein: CSAKWRGNTIYF.

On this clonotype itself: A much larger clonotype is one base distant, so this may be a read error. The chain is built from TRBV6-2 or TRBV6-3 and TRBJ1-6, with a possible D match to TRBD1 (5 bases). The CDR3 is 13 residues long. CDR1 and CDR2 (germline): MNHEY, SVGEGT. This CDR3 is CASSYRGYSPIHF. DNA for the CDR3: TGTGCCAGCAGTTACAGGGGTTATTCACCCATCCACTTT.

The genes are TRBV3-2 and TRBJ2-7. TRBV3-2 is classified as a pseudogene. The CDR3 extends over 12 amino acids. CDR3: CASSQEGYEQYF. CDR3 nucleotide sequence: TGTGCCAGCAGCCAAGAAGGGTACGAGCAGTACTTC.

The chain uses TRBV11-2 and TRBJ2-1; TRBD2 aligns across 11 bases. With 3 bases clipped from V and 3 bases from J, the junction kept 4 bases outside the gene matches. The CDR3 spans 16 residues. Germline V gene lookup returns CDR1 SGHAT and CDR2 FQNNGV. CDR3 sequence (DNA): TGTGCCAGCAGCTTCGTAGCGGGGGGGGTCTACAATGAGCAGTTCTTC. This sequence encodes CASSFVAGGVYNEQFF.

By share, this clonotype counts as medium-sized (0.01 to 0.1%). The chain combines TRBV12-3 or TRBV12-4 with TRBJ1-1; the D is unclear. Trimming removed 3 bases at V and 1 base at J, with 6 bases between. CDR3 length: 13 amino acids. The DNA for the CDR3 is TGTGCCAGCAGTTTGACGGAGAACACTGAAGCTTTCTTT. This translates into CASSLTENTEAFF.

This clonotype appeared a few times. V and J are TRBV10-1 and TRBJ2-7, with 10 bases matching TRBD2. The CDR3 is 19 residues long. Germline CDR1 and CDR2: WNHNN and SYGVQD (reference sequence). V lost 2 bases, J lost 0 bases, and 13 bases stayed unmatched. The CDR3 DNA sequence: TGCGCCAGCAGTGAGAATCAGGGTAGCGGGAGGCCGAGCTCCTACGAGCAGTACTTC. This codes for CASSENQGSGRPSSYEQYF.

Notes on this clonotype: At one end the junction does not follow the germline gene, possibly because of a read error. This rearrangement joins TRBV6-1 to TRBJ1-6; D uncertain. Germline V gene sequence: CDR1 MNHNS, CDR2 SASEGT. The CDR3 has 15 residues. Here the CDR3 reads CVSSAYSSYNSPLHF. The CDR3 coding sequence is TGTGTCAGCAGTGCTTACAGCTCCTATAATTCACCCCTCCACTTT.

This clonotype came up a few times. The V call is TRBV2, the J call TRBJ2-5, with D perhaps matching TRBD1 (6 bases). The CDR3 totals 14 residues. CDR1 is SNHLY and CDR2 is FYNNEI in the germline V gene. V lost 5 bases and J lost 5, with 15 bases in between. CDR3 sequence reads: CASSWRQVAETQYF. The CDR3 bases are TGTGCCAGCAGTTGGAGACAGGTGGCTGAGACCCAGTACTTC. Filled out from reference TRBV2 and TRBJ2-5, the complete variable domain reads EPEVTQTPSHQVTQMGQEVILRCVPISNHLYFYWYRQILGQKVEFLVSFYNNEISEKSEIFDDQFSVERPDGSNFTLKIRSTKLEDSAMYFCASSWRQVAETQYFGPGTRLLVL.

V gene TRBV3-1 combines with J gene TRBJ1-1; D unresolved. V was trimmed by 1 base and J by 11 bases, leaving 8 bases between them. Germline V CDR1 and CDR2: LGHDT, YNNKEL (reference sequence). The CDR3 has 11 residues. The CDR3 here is CASSQGGGAFF. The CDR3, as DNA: TGTGCCAGCAGCCAAGGGGGAGGCGCTTTCTTT.